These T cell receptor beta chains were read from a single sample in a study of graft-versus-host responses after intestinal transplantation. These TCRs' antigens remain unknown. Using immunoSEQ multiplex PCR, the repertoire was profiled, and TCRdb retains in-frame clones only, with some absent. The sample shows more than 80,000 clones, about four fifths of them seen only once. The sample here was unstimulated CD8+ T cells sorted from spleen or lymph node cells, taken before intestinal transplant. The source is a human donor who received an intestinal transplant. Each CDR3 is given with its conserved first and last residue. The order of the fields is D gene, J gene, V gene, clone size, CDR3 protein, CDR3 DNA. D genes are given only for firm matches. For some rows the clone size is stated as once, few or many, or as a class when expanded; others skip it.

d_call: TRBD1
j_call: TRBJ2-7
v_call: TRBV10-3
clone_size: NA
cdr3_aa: CAIRGQGYEQYF
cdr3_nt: TGTGCCATCAGGGGACAGGGCTACGAGCAGTACTTC

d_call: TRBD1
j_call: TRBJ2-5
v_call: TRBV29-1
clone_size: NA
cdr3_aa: CSLRGQGETQYF
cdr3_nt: TGCAGCCTGAGGGGACAGGGAGAGACCCAGTACTTC

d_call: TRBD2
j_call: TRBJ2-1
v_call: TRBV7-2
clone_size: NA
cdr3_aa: CASSAGTSVNEQFF
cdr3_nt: TGTGCCAGCAGCGCCGGGACTAGCGTCAATGAGCAGTTCTTC

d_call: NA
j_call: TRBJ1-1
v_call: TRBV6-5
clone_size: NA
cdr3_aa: CASSYSGGLNTEAFF
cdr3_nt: TGTGCCAGCAGTTACTCAGGGGGACTGAACACTGAAGCTTTCTTT

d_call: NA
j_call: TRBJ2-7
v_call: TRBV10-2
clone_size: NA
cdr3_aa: CASSVFGSYEQYF
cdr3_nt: TGCGCCAGCAGTGTATTCGGTTCCTACGAGCAGTACTTC

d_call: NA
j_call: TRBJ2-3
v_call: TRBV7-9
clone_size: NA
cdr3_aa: CASSLVSSTDTQYF
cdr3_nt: TGTGCCAGCAGCTTAGTATCTAGCACAGATACGCAGTATTTT

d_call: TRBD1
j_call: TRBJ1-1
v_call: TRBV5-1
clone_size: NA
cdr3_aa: CASSVSDRGGTEAFF
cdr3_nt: TGCGCCAGCAGCGTGTCGGACAGGGGAGGCACTGAAGCTTTCTTT

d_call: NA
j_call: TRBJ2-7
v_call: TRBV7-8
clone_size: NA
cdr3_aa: CASSLDTGTYEQYF
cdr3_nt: TGTGCCAGCAGCTTAGATACCGGGACCTACGAGCAGTACTTC

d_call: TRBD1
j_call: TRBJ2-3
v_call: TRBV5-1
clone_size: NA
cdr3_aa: CASSISRTGITDTQYF
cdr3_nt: TGCGCCAGCAGCATCTCCAGGACAGGGATAACAGATACGCAGTATTTT

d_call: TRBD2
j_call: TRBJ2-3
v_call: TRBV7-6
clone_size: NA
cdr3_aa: CASSASGGPTDTQYF
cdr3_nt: TGTGCCAGCAGCGCCAGCGGGGGCCCCACAGATACGCAGTATTTT

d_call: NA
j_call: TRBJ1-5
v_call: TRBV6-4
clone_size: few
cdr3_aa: CASSAPTGPYSNQPQHF
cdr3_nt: TGTGCCAGCAGTGCCCCCACAGGCCCTTATAGCAATCAGCCCCAGCATTTT

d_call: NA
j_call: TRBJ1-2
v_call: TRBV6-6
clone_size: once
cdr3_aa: CASAAGLDSDVGF
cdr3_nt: TGTGCCAGCGCTGCGGGGTTGGACTCCGATGTGGGCTTC

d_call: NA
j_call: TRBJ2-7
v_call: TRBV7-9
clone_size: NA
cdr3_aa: CASSLEATPYEQYF
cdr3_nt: TGTGCCAGCAGCTTAGAGGCGACACCCTACGAGCAGTACTTC

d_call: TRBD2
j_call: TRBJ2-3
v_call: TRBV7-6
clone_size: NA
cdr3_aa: CASSLEAGGRAPDTQYF
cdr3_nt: TGTGCCAGCAGCTTAGAGGCCGGCGGGAGGGCCCCAGATACGCAGTATTTT

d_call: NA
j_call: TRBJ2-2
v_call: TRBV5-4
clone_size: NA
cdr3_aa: CASSLPPGLGNTGELFF
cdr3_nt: TGTGCCAGCAGCTTACCCCCAGGGTTGGGGAACACCGGGGAGCTGTTTTTT

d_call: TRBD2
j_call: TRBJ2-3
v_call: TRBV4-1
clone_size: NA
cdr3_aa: CASSQQSGRADDTQYF
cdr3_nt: TGCGCCAGCAGCCAACAAAGCGGGAGGGCTGACGATACGCAGTATTTT

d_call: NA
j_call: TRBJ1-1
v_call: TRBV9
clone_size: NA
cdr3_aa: CASSVAPGDTEAFF
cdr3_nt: TGTGCCAGCAGCGTAGCTCCGGGGGACACTGAAGCTTTCTTT

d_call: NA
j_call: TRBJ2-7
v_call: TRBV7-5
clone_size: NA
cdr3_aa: CVRSLAPMEQYF
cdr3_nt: TGTGTCAGAAGCTTAGCTCCAATGGAGCAGTACTTC

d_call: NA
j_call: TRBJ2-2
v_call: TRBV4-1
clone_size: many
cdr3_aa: CASSLRVGGGTGELFF
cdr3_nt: TGCGCCAGCAGCCTAAGGGTGGGGGGCGGAACCGGGGAGCTGTTTTTT

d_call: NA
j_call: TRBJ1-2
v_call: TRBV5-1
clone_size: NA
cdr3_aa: CASSLTVSNYGYTF
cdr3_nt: TGCGCCAGCAGCTTGACAGTCTCTAACTATGGCTACACCTTC

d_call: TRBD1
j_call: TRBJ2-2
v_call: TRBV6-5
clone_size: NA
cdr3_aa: CASSPDRVNTGELFF
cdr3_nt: TGTGCCAGCAGTCCTGACAGGGTGAACACCGGGGAGCTGTTTTTT

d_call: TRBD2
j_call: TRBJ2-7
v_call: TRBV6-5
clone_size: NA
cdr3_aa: CASSTRDYHYEQYF
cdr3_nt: TGTGCCAGCAGTACCCGGGACTACCACTACGAGCAGTACTTC

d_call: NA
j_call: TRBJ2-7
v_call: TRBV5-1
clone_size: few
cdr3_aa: CASSLGSSYEQYF
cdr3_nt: TGCGCCAGCAGCTTGGGCAGCTCCTACGAGCAGTACTTC

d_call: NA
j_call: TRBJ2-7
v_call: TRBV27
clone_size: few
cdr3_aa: CASSLIPSGQGGQQYF
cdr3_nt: TGTGCCAGCAGTTTAATCCCTTCCGGGCAAGGCGGCCAGCAGTACTTC

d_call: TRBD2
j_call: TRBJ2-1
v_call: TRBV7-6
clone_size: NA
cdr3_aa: CASSPVRTSEQFF
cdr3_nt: TGTGCCAGCAGCCCAGTTAGGACTAGTGAGCAGTTCTTC

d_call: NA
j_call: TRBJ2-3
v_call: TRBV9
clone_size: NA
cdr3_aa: CASSGGFSAPTSTQYF
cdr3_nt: TGTGCCAGCAGCGGGGGCTTCTCCGCCCCCACAAGTACGCAGTATTTT

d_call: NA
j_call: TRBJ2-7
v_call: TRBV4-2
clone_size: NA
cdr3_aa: CASSQLTDGYEQYF
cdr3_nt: TGTGCCAGCAGCCAACTGACAGATGGCTACGAGCAGTACTTC

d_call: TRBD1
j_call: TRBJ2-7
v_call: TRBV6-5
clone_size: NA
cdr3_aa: CASLGQGSSYEQYF
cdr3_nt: TGTGCCAGCCTGGGACAGGGGAGTTCCTACGAGCAGTACTTC

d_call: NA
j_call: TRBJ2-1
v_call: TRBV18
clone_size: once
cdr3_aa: CASSPPKNEQFF
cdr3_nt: TGTGCCAGCTCACCACCGAAGAATGAGCAGTTCTTC

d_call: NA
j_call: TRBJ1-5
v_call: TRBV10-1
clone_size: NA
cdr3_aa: CASSHRVGDYSNQPQHF
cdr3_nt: TGCGCCAGCAGCCACAGGGTAGGAGATTATAGCAATCAGCCCCAGCATTTT

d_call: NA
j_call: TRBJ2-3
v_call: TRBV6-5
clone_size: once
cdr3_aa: CASSTDTDTQYF
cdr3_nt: TGTGCCAGCAGCACCGACACAGATACGCAGTATTTT

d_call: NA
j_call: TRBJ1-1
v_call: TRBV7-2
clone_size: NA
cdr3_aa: CASSHRLSRNTEAFF
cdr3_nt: TGTGCCAGCAGCCACCGTCTATCAAGGAACACTGAAGCTTTCTTT

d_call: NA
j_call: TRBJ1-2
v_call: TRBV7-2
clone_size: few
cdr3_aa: CASSLAYRPIYGYTF
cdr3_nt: TGTGCCAGCAGCTTAGCGTACAGGCCGATCTATGGCTACACCTTC

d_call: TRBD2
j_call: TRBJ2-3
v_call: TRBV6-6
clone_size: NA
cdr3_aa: CASSYRGGASTDTQYF
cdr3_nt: TGTGCCAGCAGTTACCGGGGGGGGGCCAGTACAGATACGCAGTATTTT

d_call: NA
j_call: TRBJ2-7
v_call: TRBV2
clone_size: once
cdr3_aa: CASTGIPYEQYF
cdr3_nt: TGTGCCAGCACGGGGATTCCCTACGAGCAGTACTTC

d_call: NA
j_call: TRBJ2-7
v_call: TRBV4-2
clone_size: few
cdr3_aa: CASSQSGTGAYEQYF
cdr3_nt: TGTGCCAGCAGCCAATCCGGGACGGGGGCCTACGAGCAGTACTTC

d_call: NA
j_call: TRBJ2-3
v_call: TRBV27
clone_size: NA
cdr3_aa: CARKQDTQYF
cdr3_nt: TGTGCCAGGAAACAAGATACGCAGTATTTT

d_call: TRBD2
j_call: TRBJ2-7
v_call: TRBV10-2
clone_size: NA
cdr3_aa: CASSETSVYEQYF
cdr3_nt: TGCGCCAGCAGTGAGACTAGCGTCTACGAGCAGTACTTC

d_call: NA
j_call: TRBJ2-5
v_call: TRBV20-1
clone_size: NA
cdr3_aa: CSASVGETQYF
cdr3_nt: TGCAGTGCTAGTGTCGGGGAGACCCAGTACTTC

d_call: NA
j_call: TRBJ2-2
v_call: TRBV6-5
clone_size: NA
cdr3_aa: CASSYGPHTGELFF
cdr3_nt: TGTGCCAGCAGTTACGGGCCGCACACCGGGGAGCTGTTTTTT

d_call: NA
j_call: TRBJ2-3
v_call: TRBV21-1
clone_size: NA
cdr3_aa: CASSKLSVSALAGGPRGDTQYF
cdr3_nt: TGTGCCAGCAGCAAATTGTCGGTCAGCGCACTAGCGGGAGGGCCGAGGGGAGATACGCAGTATTTT

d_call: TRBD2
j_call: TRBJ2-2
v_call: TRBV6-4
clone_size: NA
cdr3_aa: CASGSGVNTGELFF
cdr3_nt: TGTGCCAGCGGTAGCGGGGTGAACACCGGGGAGCTGTTTTTT

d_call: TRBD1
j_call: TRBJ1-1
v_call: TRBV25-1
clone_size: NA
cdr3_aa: CASSDNRDRPTEAFF
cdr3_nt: TGTGCCAGCAGTGACAATAGGGACAGACCCACTGAAGCTTTCTTT

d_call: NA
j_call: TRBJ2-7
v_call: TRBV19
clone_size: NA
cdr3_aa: CASSIEEGAGEQYF
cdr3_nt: TGTGCCAGTAGTATAGAGGAGGGGGCGGGCGAGCAGTACTTC

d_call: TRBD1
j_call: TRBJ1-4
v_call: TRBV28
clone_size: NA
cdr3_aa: CASRSPGQGIRKTNEKLFF
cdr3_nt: TGTGCCAGCAGATCACCGGGACAGGGAATTAGGAAGACTAATGAAAAACTGTTTTTT

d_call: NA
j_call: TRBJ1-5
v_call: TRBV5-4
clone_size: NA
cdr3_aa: CASSLGLGLQPQHF
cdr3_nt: TGTGCCAGCAGCCTTGGGTTGGGACTCCAGCCCCAGCATTTT

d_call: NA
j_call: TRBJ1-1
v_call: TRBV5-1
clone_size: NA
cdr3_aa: CASSLAGVRNTEAFF
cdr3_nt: TGCGCCAGCAGCTTGGCGGGGGTCAGAAACACTGAAGCTTTCTTT

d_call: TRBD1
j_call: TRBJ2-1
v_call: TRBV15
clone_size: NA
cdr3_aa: CATSRRGQGVFYNEQFF
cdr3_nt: TGTGCCACCAGCAGGAGGGGACAGGGGGTCTTCTACAATGAGCAGTTCTTC

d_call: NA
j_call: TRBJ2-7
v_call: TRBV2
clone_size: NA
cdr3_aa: CASSEVVQYLYEQYF
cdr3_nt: TGTGCCAGCAGTGAGGTAGTACAGTACCTCTACGAGCAGTACTTC